This T cell receptor (beta chain) originates from a study of identical twins. Each CDR3 protein gets one entry after TCRdb re-called the 5' RACE reads with MiXCR. The repertoire holds approximately 700,000 distinct CDR3 sequences, with around a sixth as singletons. The CDR3 runs to 13 residues. Germline values: CDR1 SGHRS, CDR2 YFSETQ. J lost 8 bases, V lost 5 bases, and 6 bases had no gene match. This clonotype was detected only a few times. These data also featured in a second study, about T cells expressing NK-cell markers. That work states: Seven of the eight sequenced donors were HCMV-seropositive; one was seronegative.

Input material: PBMCs. This receptor was obtained from a woman younger than 35 in good health. The chain joins TRBV5-1 to TRBJ1-4, with 7 bases identical to TRBD1. The CDR3 bases are TGCGCCAGCAGGACAGGGCGAGAGGAAAAACTGTTTTTT. Amino acid sequence: CASRTGREEKLFF.